The 19 T cell receptor beta chains below come from one sample, sequenced in a study of blood T cell repertoires in COVID-19. TCRdb's table, derived via immunoSEQ multiplex PCR, lists solely in-frame clones and lacks some. There are approximately 280,000 clones in the sample; roughly 85% occur only once, and approximately 5% lies in the top ten. The source material was peripheral blood. All receptors derive from a middle-aged man with active or convalescent COVID-19.

This clone was counted between two and nine times. V usage is TRBV7-2 and J usage is TRBJ1-2; D unresolved. V was clipped by 1 base and J by 0 bases, with 12 bases between them. CDR1 is SGHTA, CDR2 FQGNSA, per germline. CDR3 size: 16 residues. CDR3 residues: CASSLEWGVPNYGYTF. The CDR3, as DNA: TGTGCCAGCAGCTTAGAATGGGGAGTTCCTAACTATGGCTACACCTTC.

The rearrangement joins TRBV6-5 to TRBJ1-6; 7 bases are a match to TRBD1. The J segment lost 9 bases and the V segment lost 8 bases, leaving 10 bases of the junction unmatched. Germline loops: CDR1 MNHEY, CDR2 SVGAGI. This CDR3 contains 14 residues. The chain's CDR3 is CASADRDSFSPLHF. The DNA of the CDR3 is TGTGCCAGCGCCGACCGGGACAGTTTTTCACCCCTCCACTTT.

The chain carries TRBV7-9 and TRBJ1-5; 10 bases match TRBD1. With V trimmed by 1 base and J by 4 bases, 4 bases remained unmatched. Germline-derived CDR1 and CDR2 are SEHNR and FQNEAQ (reference sequence). The CDR3 sequence is 16 residues long. The CDR3 nucleotides read TGTGCCAGCAGCTTAGAGACAGGGGGCAAGAATCAGCCCCAGCATTTT. Amino acids: CASSLETGGKNQPQHF.

The chain recombines TRBV28 with TRBJ2-7; TRBD1 matches at 8 bases. The CDR3 is 15 residues long. The germline CDR1 and CDR2 sequences are MDHEN and SYDVKM. The trim removed 3 bases at V and 1 base at J, leaving 5 bases unmatched. CDR3 in DNA: TGTGCCAGCAGTTTTTCCGGGACAGGTTCCTACGAGCAGTACTTC. It is translated as CASSFSGTGSYEQYF.

The chain combines TRBV5-4 with TRBJ2-7; 10 positions agree with TRBD2. Germline CDR1 SGHNT, CDR2 YYREEE (reference sequence). V lost 4 bases to trimming and J lost 3 bases; unmatched junction nucleotides: 7. The CDR3 sequence is 15 residues long. The CDR3 bases are TGTGCCAGCAGCGGGTCCGGACTAGCGGACTACGAGCAGTACTTC. It is translated as CASSGSGLADYEQYF.

The chain links TRBV19 to TRBJ2-7; 9 bases fit TRBD1. The germline CDR1 and CDR2 sequences are LNHDA and SQIVND (reference sequence). The CDR3 has 17 residues. V was pared by 5 bases and J by 6 bases, with 17 bases of the junction left unmatched. DNA for the CDR3: TGTGCCAGTAGTCCCGTTTTGAGAAGGACAGGGGTGGGCGAGCAGTACTTC. This gives the protein CASSPVLRRTGVGEQYF.

This clone was seen more than once but under ten times. This sequence joins TRBV28 and TRBJ1-6, with a weak D call TRBD1 (5 bases). CDR3 length: 14 amino acids. Germline V CDR1 and CDR2: MDHEN, SYDVKM. The germline V and J ends were trimmed by 8 bases and 7 bases, with 15 bases remaining between them. CDR3 sequence (DNA): TGTGCCAGCGAAACAGGCCCCACAAATTCACCCCTCCACTTT. It translates to CASETGPTNSPLHF.

The V call is TRBV27, the J call TRBJ2-3; unclear D gene. The germline V gene has CDR1 MNHEY and CDR2 SMNVEV (reference sequence). The CDR3 sequence is 14 residues long. V was cut by 1 base and J by 4 bases, with 9 bases left in between. CDR3 sequence reads: CASSLYQAADTQYF. DNA for the CDR3: TGTGCCAGCAGTTTATATCAGGCAGCAGATACGCAGTATTTT.

The rearrangement joins TRBV5-1 to TRBJ2-5; TRBD2 aligns across 8 bases. The trim removed 2 bases at V and 4 bases at J, leaving 1 base unmatched. Per germline, CDR1 SGHRS and CDR2 YFSETQ. This CDR3 is 13 amino acids long. CDR3: CASSFGGVETQYF. The CDR3 region has the DNA TGCGCCAGCAGCTTCGGGGGGGTAGAGACCCAGTACTTC.

V gene TRBV19 combines with J gene TRBJ1-5; possibly TRBD1 for D (6 bases). Trimming shortened V by 4 bases and J by 0 bases, and 10 bases separated the two germline ends. This CDR3 spans 15 amino acids. Germline V gene sequence: CDR1 LNHDA, CDR2 SQIVND (reference sequence). This CDR3 is CASSTYRVSNQPQHF. The CDR3 bases are TGTGCCAGTAGTACCTACAGGGTTAGCAATCAGCCCCAGCATTTT.

The rearrangement joins TRBV6-5 to TRBJ1-2; D is uncertain. The CDR3 runs 15 residues. V shed 5 bases and J shed 10 bases, with 23 bases lying between them. Germline V gene sequence: CDR1 MNHEY, CDR2 SVGAGI. CDR3 in amino acids: CASSPGEDGLEDYTF. CDR3 coding DNA: TGTGCCAGCAGTCCCGGGGAGGACGGTCTCGAGGACTACACCTTC.

The chain recombines TRBV7-3 with TRBJ2-5, with 16 bases matching TRBD2. The germline V gene encodes CDR1 SGHTA and CDR2 FQGTGA. V trimming: 3 bases; J trimming: 2 bases; junction bases outside the gene matches: 0. The CDR3 consists of 16 residues. The CDR3 region is CASSLGLAGGQETQYF. CDR3 bases: TGTGCCAGCAGCTTGGGACTAGCGGGAGGGCAAGAGACCCAGTACTTC.

The chain recombines TRBV21-1 with TRBJ2-3; no DNA check was done on the table's D call, TRBD1. TRBV21-1 constitutes a pseudogene. This CDR3 is built from 14 residues. In DNA form, the CDR3 reads TGTGCCAGCAGCCCGCGGACAGTCACAGATACGCAGTATTTT. Translating gives CASSPRTVTDTQYF.

CDR3 in amino acids: CASSIGRVRAGELFF. As DNA, the CDR3 is TGTGCCAGTAGTATAGGCCGGGTACGGGCCGGGGAGCTGTTTTTT. This chain uses TRBV19 with TRBJ2-2; D is uncertain. The length of the CDR3 is 15 residues. CDR1 is LNHDA, CDR2 SQIVND, per germline (reference sequence). V lost 1 base and J lost 6, with 12 bases in between.

This chain connects TRBV7-3 to TRBJ1-3; the D is unclear. Germline V CDR1 and CDR2: SGHTA, FQGTGA. V lost 2 bases and J 2 bases, leaving 10 bases between the germline ends. The CDR3 contains 15 residues. The CDR3 region has the DNA TGTGCCAGCAGCTTAGTCAGATTTACTGGAAACACCATATATTTT. Its protein product is CASSLVRFTGNTIYF.

This chain connects TRBV7-2 to TRBJ2-3; TRBD2 might be the D (5 bases). The CDR3 spans 15 residues. V lost 4 bases and J lost 6, with 17 bases in between. In germline, CDR1 is SGHTA, CDR2 FQGNSA. The CDR3 is CASSSRPPPGDTQYF. CDR3 nucleotides: TGTGCCAGCAGCTCCCGCCCCCCGCCGGGGGATACGCAGTATTTT.

The gene calls are TRBV7-6 and TRBJ2-6; 7 nucleotides align to TRBD2. The germline V gene encodes CDR1 SGHVS and CDR2 FNYEAQ. V was pared by 8 bases and J by 2 bases, with 15 bases of the junction left unmatched. The CDR3 loop spans 18 amino acids. The CDR3 coding sequence is TGTGCCAGCGTTGACGGGAGCGGGAATTACCCTGGGGCCAACGTCCTGACTTTC. This codes for CASVDGSGNYPGANVLTF.

This chain connects TRBV6-5 to TRBJ1-4; TRBD1 matches 11 bases. There are 14 residues in the CDR3. CDR1 is MNHEY and CDR2 is SVGAGI in the germline V gene. J was trimmed by 9 bases and V by 10 bases; bases with no gene match: 10. The CDR3 spells CATTPRTGGKKLFF. CDR3 sequence (DNA): TGTGCCACCACTCCCAGGACAGGGGGCAAAAAACTGTTTTTT.

V and J are TRBV6-5 and TRBJ2-1; the match to TRBD2 covers 8 bases. V was pared by 2 bases and J by 5 bases, with 5 bases of the junction left unmatched. CDR1 MNHEY and CDR2 SVGAGI come from the germline V gene. CDR3 length: 15 amino acids. CDR3 bases: TGTGCCAGCAGTTACGACGGGACTAGAGACAATGAGCAGTTCTTC. Translated: CASSYDGTRDNEQFF.